The present TCR beta chain was sequenced within a study of identical twins. The sample holds many counts of this clonotype. What it binds is unknown. Per germline, CDR1 SGHRS and CDR2 YFSETQ. V was pared by 4 bases and J by 4 bases, with 11 bases between. The CDR3 has 13 residues. Findings and limits, study-wide: Whereas memory repertoires showed no such difference, abundant cord blood beta clonotypes carried fewer insertions. Part of the zero-insertion signal could reflect confounding by invariant MAIT and iNKT cells.

The donor group consisted entirely of healthy Caucasians. TCRdb re-analysed the 5' RACE reads in MiXCR, keeping a single row per CDR3 protein. The data show under 300,000 distinct CDR3 sequences, with 11% to 15% seen just once and 8.5% to 10% held by the top ten. V is TRBV5-1 and J is TRBJ1-1, with a weak D call TRBD1 (5 bases). Input material: memory (CD45RO+) T cells sorted from blood. The source of this sequence is a young woman in good health. The CDR3 region has the DNA TGCGCCAGCAGCACGAGCGGGGGCACTGAAGCTTTCTTT. The encoded protein is CASSTSGGTEAFF.